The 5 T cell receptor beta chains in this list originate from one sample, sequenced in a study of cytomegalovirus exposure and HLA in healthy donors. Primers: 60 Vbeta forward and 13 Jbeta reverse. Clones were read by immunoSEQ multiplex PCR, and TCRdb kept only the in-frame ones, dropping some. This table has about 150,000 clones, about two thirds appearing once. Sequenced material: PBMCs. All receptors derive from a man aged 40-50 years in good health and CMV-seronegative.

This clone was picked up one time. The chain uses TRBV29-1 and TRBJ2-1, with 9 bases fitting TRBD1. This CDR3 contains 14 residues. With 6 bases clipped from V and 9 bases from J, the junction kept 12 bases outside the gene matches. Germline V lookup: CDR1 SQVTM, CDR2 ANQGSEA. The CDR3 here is CSVASRQGGSEQFF. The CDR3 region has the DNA TGCAGCGTCGCGAGTCGACAGGGGGGCAGTGAGCAGTTCTTC.

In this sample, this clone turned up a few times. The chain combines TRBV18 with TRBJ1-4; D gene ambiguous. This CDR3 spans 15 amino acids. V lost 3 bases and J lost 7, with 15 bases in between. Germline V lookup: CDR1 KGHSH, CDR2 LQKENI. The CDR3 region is CASSPRGLQGEKLFF. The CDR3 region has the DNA TGTGCCAGCTCACCCAGAGGCCTCCAAGGTGAAAAACTGTTTTTT.

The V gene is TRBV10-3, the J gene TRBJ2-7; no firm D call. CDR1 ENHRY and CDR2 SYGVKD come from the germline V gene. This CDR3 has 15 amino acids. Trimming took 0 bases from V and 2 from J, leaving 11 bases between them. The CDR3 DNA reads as TGTGCCATCAGTGAGTCGAGAAGCAAAACCTACGAGCAGTACTTC. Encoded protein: CAISESRSKTYEQYF.

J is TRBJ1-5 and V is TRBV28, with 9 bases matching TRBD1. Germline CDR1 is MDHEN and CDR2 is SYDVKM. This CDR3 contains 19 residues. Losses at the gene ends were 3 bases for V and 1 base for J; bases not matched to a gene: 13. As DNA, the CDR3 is TGTGCCAGCAGTTTCGCCGGGACAGGGAGGTTCGGGAGCAATCAGCCCCAGCATTTT. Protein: CASSFAGTGRFGSNQPQHF.

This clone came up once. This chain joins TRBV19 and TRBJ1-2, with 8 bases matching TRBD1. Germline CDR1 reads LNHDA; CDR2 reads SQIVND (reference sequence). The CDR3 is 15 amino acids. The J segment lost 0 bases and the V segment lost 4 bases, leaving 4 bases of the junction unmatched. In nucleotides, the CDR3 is TGTGCCAGTAGTACGGGACAGGAAGCTAACTATGGCTACACCTTC. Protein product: CASSTGQEANYGYTF.